The 14 T cell receptor beta chains below all came from one sample that was sequenced in a study of CD8 T cell repertoires and HIV-1 epitope variants. The protocol was immunoSEQ multiplex PCR, while the TCRdb copy is restricted to in-frame clones and leaves out a portion. The sample carries under 6,500 clones, 65% to 70% recorded once. Their target antigens are unknown. Sequencing was performed on cultured CD8+ T cells derived from PBMCs. The receptors were gathered from a male donor with HIV.

This chain uses TRBV5-8 with TRBJ1-6; a possible D gene is TRBD1 (5 bases). V shed 2 bases and J shed 7 bases, with 13 bases lying between them. CDR1 SGHTS and CDR2 YDEGEE come from the germline V gene. The CDR3 length is 15 residues. CDR3: CASSFLQGVNSPLHF. The CDR3 DNA sequence: TGTGCCAGCAGCTTCCTCCAGGGCGTGAATTCACCCCTCCACTTT.

V gene TRBV5-4 combines with J gene TRBJ2-3; no reliable D call. Germline V gives CDR1 SGHNT, CDR2 YYREEE (reference sequence). Trimming pared 1 base from V and 6 bases from J, leaving 6 bases between. This CDR3 has 12 residues. DNA for the CDR3: TGTGCCAGCAGCTTGAGTAGGGATACGCAGTATTTT. It is translated as CASSLSRDTQYF.

The genes are TRBV7-9 and TRBJ2-7, with 8 nucleotides matching TRBD1. This CDR3 has 14 amino acids. V gave up 3 bases and J gave up 3 bases; unmatched junction bases: 4. CDR1 is SEHNR, CDR2 FQNEAQ, per germline (reference sequence). The CDR3 region has the DNA TGTGCCAGCAGCTTCACAGGGGGAAACTACGAGCAGTACTTC. It yields the protein CASSFTGGNYEQYF.

This chain links TRBV7-2 with TRBJ1-4; D gene unclear. The V and J ends lost 7 bases and 8 bases respectively, with 17 bases between them. The CDR3 has 14 residues. The V gene's germline CDR1 is SGHTA and CDR2 FQGNSA. CDR3: CASKTYGQGEKLFF. The DNA for the CDR3 is TGTGCCAGCAAAACCTACGGCCAAGGGGAAAAACTGTTTTTT.

This clone was observed a few times. The chain combines TRBV4-1 with TRBJ2-5; the D call may be TRBD1 or TRBD2 (6 bases each). V was clipped by 0 bases and J by 3 bases, with 11 bases between them. The CDR3 length is 15 residues. Germline loops: CDR1 MGHRA, CDR2 YSYEKL. The CDR3, as DNA: TGCGCCAGCAGCCAAGATGAGAGGGGGGAAGAGACCCAGTACTTC. It codes for CASSQDERGEETQYF.

The CDR3 DNA reads TGTGCCAGCAGCTCCATGACTAGCGGGAGGGGCGAGCAGTACTTC. This encodes CASSSMTSGRGEQYF. The chain carries TRBV7-9 and TRBJ2-7; TRBD2 agrees at 14 bases. CDR1 is SEHNR and CDR2 is FQNEAQ in the germline V gene (reference sequence). V shed 4 bases, J shed 6 bases, and the junction held 5 bases outside the gene matches. The CDR3 is 15 residues long.

The J gene is TRBJ2-2, the V gene TRBV7-4; D gene uncertain. CDR1 and CDR2 (germline): SGHVT, SQSDAQ. This CDR3 is built from 12 residues. The ends were cut back, 5 bases at V and 7 bases at J, with 8 bases in the middle. This CDR3 reads CASSLQDGELFF. Written as DNA, the CDR3 is TGTGCCAGCAGCCTTCAGGACGGGGAGCTGTTTTTT. The full variable domain, rest sourced from reference TRBV7-4 and TRBJ2-2, is GAGVSQSPRYKVAKRGRDVALRCDSISGHVTLYWYRQTLGQGSEVLTYSQSDAQRDKSGRPSGRFSAERPERSVSTLKIQRTEQGDSAVYLCASSLQDGELFFGEGSRLTVL.

The gene calls are TRBV7-8 and TRBJ2-7; D is perhaps TRBD2 (5 bases). Per the germline V gene, CDR1 is SGHVS and CDR2 is FQNEAQ. V lost 4 bases, J lost 0 bases, and 16 bases lay in between. The CDR3 covers 16 residues. The chain's CDR3 is CASSSPWERNSYEQYF. CDR3 in DNA: TGTGCCAGCAGCTCCCCTTGGGAGCGGAACTCCTACGAGCAGTACTTC.

This clone was seen more than once but under ten times. This chain links TRBV7-3 with TRBJ2-7, with 7 bases identical to TRBD1. This CDR3 has 14 amino acids. Trimming removed 3 bases from V and 7 bases from J; junction bases left unmatched: 9. Germline V CDR1 and CDR2: SGHTA, FQGTGA. In DNA form, the CDR3 reads TGTGCCAGCAGCTTGGGACAGTACCTTCGTGAGCAGTACTTC. It specifies CASSLGQYLREQYF.

Here the CDR3 reads CASSQDGDNSGANVLTF. CDR3 nucleotides: TGCGCCAGCAGCCAAGATGGGGACAACTCTGGGGCCAACGTCCTGACTTTC. This chain joins TRBV4-3 and TRBJ2-6; a weak D match, TRBD1 (6 bases). Germline CDR1 reads LGHNA; CDR2 reads YSLEER. This CDR3 has 17 residues. The germline V and J ends were trimmed by 0 bases and 0 bases, with 9 bases remaining between them.

Judged by abundance, this clone is medium-sized (0.01 to 0.1%). V and J are TRBV7-2 and TRBJ2-5; D possibly corresponds to TRBD1 (8 bases). The CDR3 spans 14 residues. Trimming took off 5 bases at V and 3 bases at J, with 13 bases between the two ends. In germline, CDR1 is SGHTA, CDR2 FQGNSA. CDR3 nucleotides: TGTGCCAGCAGCGTAACAGGGGGGGAAGAGACCCAGTACTTC. Translation gives CASSVTGGEETQYF.

This clone was found a few times. The chain couples TRBV5-4 to TRBJ1-2, with 8 bases lining up with TRBD1. The CDR3 contains 13 residues. Trimming removed 4 bases from V and 7 bases from J; junction bases left unmatched: 6. The germline V gene has CDR1 SGHNT and CDR2 YYREEE (reference sequence). This chain's CDR3 is CASSPGQGGGYTF. CDR3 in DNA: TGTGCCAGCAGCCCCGGACAGGGAGGTGGCTACACCTTC.

This chain connects TRBV11-2 to TRBJ2-7, with D tentatively TRBD2 (6 bases). This CDR3 has 14 amino acids. V gave up 5 bases and J gave up 6 bases, with 17 bases separating them. Looked up from germline, CDR1 is SGHAT and CDR2 is FQNNGV. CDR3 sequence: CASSPNTGVREQYF. CDR3 nucleotide sequence: TGTGCCAGCAGCCCGAATACGGGGGTCCGCGAGCAGTACTTC.

V usage is TRBV5-8 and J usage is TRBJ2-5; 11 bases are shared with TRBD2. The CDR3 loop spans 14 amino acids. The trim removed 4 bases at V and 5 bases at J, leaving 4 bases unmatched. Germline CDR1 and CDR2: SGHTS and YDEGEE. CDR3 sequence: CASSGGTSGETQYF. In nucleotides, the CDR3 is TGTGCCAGCAGCGGGGGGACTAGCGGTGAGACCCAGTACTTC. The full variable domain, with the rest looked up from reference TRBV5-8 and TRBJ2-5, is EAGVTQSPTHLIKTRGQQATLRCSPISGHTSVYWYQQALGLGLQFLLWYDEGEERNRGNFPPRFSGRQFPNYSSELNVNALELEDSALYLCASSGGTSGETQYFGPGTRLLVL.